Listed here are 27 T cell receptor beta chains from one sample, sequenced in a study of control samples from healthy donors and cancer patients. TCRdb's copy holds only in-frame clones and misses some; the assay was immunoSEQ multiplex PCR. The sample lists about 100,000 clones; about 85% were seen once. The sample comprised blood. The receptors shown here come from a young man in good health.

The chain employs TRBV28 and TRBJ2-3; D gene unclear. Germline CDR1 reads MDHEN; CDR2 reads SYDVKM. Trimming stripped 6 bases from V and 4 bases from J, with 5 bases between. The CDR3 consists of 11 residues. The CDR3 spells CASSPADTQYF. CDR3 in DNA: TGTGCCAGCAGCCCCGCAGATACGCAGTATTTT.

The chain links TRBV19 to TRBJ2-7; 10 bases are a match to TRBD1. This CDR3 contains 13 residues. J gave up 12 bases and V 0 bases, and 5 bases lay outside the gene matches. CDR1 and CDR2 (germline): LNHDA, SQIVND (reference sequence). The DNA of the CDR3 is TGTGCCAGTAGTATAGATCGGGACAGGGGATTGTACTTC. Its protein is CASSIDRDRGLYF.

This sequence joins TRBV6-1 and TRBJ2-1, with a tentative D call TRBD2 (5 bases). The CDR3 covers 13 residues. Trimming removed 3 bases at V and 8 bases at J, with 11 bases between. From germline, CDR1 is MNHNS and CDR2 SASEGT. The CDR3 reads CASSERLGDEQFF. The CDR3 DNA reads TGTGCCAGCAGTGAGCGACTCGGGGATGAGCAGTTCTTC.

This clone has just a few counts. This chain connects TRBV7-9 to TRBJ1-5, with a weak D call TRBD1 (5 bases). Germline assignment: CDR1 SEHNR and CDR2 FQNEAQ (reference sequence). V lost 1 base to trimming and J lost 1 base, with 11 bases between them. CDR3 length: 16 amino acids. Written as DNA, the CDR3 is TGTGCCAGCAGCTTAGTGAGGGGCGGGAGCAATCAGCCCCAGCATTTT. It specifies CASSLVRGGSNQPQHF.

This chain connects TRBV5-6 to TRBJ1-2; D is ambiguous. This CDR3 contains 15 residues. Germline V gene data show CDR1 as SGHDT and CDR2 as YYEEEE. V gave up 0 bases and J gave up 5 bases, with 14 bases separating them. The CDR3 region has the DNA TGTGCCAGCAGCTTGGCTCGGCCGGGAAGGTATGGCTACACCTTC. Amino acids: CASSLARPGRYGYTF.

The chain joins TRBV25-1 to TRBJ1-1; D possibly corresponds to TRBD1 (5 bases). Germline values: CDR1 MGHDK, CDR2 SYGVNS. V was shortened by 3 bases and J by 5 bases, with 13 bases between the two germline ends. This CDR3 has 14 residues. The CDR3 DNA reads TGTGCCAGCAGTGATATGGGGCGGTCTACTGAAGCTTTCTTT. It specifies CASSDMGRSTEAFF.

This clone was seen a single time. CDR3 sequence reads: CAWSAGARNTIYF. Written as DNA, the CDR3 is TGTGCCTGGAGCGCGGGGGCGCGAAACACCATATATTTT. The J gene is TRBJ1-3, the V gene TRBV30; D might be TRBD1 (6 bases). Germline assignment: CDR1 GTSNPN and CDR2 SVGIG (reference sequence). The CDR3 is 13 residues long. V was cut by 3 bases and J by 5 bases, with 11 bases left in between.

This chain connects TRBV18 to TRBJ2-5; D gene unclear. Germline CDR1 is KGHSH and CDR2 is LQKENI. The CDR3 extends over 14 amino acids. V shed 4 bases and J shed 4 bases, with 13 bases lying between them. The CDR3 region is CASSQVMGAETQYF. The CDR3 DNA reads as TGTGCCAGCTCACAAGTTATGGGCGCAGAGACCCAGTACTTC. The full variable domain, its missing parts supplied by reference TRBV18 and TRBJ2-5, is NAGVMQNPRHLVRRRGQEARLRCSPMKGHSHVYWYRQLPEEGLKFMVYLQKENIIDESGMPKERFSAEFPKEGPSILRIQQVVRGDSAAYFCASSQVMGAETQYFGPGTRLLVL.

The CDR3 DNA is TGTGCCAGCAGTGAATTCACAGGGATTGGCTACACCTTC. Translated, it gives CASSEFTGIGYTF. The J gene is TRBJ1-2, the V gene TRBV6-1; tentatively, D is TRBD1 (6 bases). V gave up 2 bases and J gave up 7 bases, with 11 bases separating them. CDR3 length: 13 amino acids. The germline gives CDR1 MNHNS, CDR2 SASEGT.

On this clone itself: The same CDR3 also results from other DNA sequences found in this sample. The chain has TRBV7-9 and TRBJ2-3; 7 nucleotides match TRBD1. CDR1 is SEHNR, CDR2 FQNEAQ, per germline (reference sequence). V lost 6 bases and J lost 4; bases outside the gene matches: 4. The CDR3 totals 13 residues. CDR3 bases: TGTGCCAGCAGTCCGAGGGGGCCAGATACGCAGTATTTT. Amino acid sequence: CASSPRGPDTQYF.

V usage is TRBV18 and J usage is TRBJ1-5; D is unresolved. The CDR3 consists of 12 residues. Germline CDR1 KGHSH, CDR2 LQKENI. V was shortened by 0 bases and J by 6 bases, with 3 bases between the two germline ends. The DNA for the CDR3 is TGTGCCAGCTCACCACCGACTCAGCCCCAGCATTTT. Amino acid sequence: CASSPPTQPQHF.

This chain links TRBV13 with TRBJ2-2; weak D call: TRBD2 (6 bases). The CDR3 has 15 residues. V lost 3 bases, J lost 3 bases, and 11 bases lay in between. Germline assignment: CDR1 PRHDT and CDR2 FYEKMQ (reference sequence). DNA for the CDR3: TGTGCCAGCAGCTTTAGGAGGGCGGACACCGGGGAGCTGTTTTTT. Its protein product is CASSFRRADTGELFF.

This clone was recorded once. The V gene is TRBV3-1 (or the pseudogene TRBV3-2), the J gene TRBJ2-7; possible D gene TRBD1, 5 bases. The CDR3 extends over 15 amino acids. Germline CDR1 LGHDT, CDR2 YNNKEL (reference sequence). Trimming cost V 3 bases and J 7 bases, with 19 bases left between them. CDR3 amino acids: CASSQVGAGIQEQYF. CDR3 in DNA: TGTGCCAGCAGCCAGGTGGGTGCAGGGATCCAAGAGCAGTACTTC.

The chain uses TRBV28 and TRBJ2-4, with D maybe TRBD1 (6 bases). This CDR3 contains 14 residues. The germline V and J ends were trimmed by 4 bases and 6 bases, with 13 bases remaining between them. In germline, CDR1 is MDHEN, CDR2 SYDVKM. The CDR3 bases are TGTGCCAGCAGTTCGAGGACAGAATTAAACATTCAGTACTTC. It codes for CASSSRTELNIQYF.

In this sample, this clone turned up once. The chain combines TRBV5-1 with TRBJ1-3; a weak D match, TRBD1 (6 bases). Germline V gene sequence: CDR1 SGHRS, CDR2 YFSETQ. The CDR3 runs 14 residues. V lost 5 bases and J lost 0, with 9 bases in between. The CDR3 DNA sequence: TGCGCCAGCAGTACAGGGATCTCTGGAAACACCATATATTTT. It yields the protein CASSTGISGNTIYF.

CDR3 bases: TGTGCCAGCAGCTTAGAGAAAGGGGGCATGGGCGGGGAGCTGTTTTTT. Amino acid sequence: CASSLEKGGMGGELFF. V and J are TRBV7-8 and TRBJ2-2, with 7 nucleotides matching TRBD1. Germline CDR1 is SGHVS and CDR2 is FQNEAQ. The CDR3 sequence is 16 residues long. With 1 base clipped from V and 7 bases from J, the junction kept 9 bases outside the gene matches.

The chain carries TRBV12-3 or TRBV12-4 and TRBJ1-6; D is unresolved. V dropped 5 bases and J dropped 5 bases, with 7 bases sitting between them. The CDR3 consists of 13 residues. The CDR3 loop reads CASSLQHNSPLHF. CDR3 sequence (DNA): TGTGCCAGCAGTCTACAGCATAATTCACCCCTCCACTTT.

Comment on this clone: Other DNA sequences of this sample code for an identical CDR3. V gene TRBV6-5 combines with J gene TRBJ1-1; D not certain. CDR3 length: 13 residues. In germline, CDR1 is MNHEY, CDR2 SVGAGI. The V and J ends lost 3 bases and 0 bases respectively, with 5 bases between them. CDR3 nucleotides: TGTGCCAGCAGTTATTCGCTGAACACTGAAGCTTTCTTT. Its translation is CASSYSLNTEAFF.

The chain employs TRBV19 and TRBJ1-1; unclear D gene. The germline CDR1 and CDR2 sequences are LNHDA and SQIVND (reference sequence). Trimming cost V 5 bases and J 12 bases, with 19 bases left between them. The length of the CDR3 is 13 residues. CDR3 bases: TGTGCCAGTAGTCATCTCACGGCCTCTGGGACTTTCTTT. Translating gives CASSHLTASGTFF.

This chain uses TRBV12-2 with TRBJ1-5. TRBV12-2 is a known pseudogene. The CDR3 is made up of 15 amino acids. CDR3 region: CASRPRAEGRQPQHF. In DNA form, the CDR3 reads TGTGCAAGTCGCCCCCGCGCGGAAGGGAGGCAGCCCCAGCATTTT.

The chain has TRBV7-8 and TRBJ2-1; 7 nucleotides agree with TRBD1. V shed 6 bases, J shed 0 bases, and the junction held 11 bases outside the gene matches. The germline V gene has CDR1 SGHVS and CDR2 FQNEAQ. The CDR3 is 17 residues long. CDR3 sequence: CASRMMTGSSSYNEQFF. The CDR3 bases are TGTGCCAGCAGAATGATGACAGGGTCCAGCTCCTACAATGAGCAGTTCTTC.

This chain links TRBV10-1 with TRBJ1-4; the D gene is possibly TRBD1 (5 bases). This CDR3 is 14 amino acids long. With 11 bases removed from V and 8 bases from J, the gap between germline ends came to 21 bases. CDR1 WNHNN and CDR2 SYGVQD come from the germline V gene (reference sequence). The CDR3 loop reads CAGGDTSEGEKLFF. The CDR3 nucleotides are TGCGCCGGAGGAGACACGTCCGAGGGGGAAAAACTGTTTTTT.

CDR3 sequence: CASRSLTGADTQYF. The CDR3 bases are TGTGCCAGCAGGTCCTTGACAGGGGCAGATACGCAGTATTTT. The chain couples TRBV6-5 to TRBJ2-3, with 8 bases lining up with TRBD1. CDR3 size: 14 residues. J lost 4 bases, V lost 6 bases, and 6 bases had no gene match. Per germline, CDR1 MNHEY and CDR2 SVGAGI.

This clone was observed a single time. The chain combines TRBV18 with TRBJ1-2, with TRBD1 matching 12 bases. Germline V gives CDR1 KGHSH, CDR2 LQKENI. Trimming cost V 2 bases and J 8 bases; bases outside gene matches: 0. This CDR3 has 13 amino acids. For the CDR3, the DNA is TGTGCCAGCTCACCAGGGACAGGGGGCGGCTACACCTTC. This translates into CASSPGTGGGYTF.

CDR3 loop: CASRGGGSDTDTQYF. For the CDR3, the DNA is TGTGCCAGCAGGGGCGGGGGTTCCGACACAGATACGCAGTATTTT. The chain carries TRBV6-5 and TRBJ2-3, with TRBD2 identical over 7 bases. The CDR3 covers 15 residues. Germline trimming cut 6 bases from V and 2 bases from J; bases unmatched to any gene: 8. CDR1 and CDR2 from the germline V gene are MNHEY and SVGAGI.

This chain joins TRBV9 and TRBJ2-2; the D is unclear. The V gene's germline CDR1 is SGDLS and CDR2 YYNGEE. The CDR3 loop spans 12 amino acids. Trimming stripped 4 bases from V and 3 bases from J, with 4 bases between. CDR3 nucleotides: TGTGCCAGCAGCCCCCACACCGGGGAGCTGTTTTTT. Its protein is CASSPHTGELFF.

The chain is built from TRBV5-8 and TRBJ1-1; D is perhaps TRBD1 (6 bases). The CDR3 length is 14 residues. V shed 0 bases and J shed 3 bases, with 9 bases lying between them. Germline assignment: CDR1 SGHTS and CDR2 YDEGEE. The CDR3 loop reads CASSLGGQDTEAFF. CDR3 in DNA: TGTGCCAGCAGCTTGGGGGGGCAGGACACTGAAGCTTTCTTT.